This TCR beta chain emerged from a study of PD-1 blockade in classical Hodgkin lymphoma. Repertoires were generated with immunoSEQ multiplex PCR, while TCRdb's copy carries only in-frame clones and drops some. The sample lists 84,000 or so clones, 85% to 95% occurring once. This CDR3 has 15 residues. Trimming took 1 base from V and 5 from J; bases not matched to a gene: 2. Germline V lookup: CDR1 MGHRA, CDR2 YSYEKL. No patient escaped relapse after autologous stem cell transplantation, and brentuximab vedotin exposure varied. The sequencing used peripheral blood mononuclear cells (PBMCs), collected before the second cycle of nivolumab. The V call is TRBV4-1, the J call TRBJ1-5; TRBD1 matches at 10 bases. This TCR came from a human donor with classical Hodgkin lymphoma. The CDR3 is CASSQGQGAHQPQHF. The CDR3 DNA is TGCGCCAGCAGCCAAGGACAGGGGGCCCATCAGCCCCAGCATTTT.